A single sample is the source of the 18 T cell receptor beta chains below, sequenced in a study of Ad26.COV2.S vaccination and SARS-CoV-2 variants. As to treatment: about 20 received Ad26.COV2.S at low or high dose, single or two shots; about 5 received placebo; per-sample allocation not given. Sampling was done on day 63 after the first vaccine or placebo injection. Libraries were prepared by immunoSEQ multiplex PCR; TCRdb keeps only in-frame clonotypes and omits some of them. The repertoire has under 550,000 clones, roughly 90% of them found once; the top ten carry roughly 4%. The material sequenced was peripheral blood, taken in a trial of Ad26.COV2.S vaccine versus placebo. All receptors derive from a person aged 18 to 59 who received the Ad26.COV2.S COVID-19 vaccine or a placebo.

V and J are TRBV28 and TRBJ2-1, with 7 bases fitting TRBD1. Germline-derived CDR1 and CDR2 are MDHEN and SYDVKM. CDR3 length equals 14 residues. The V and J ends lost 6 bases and 9 bases, in that order; junction bases with no gene match: 11. The CDR3, as DNA: TGTGCCAGCAGCACCCCGGTAGGGGGCGGTGAGCAGTTCTTC. It specifies CASSTPVGGGEQFF.

The V and J genes are TRBV13 and TRBJ2-7; TRBD1 might be the D (6 bases). The germline gives CDR1 PRHDT, CDR2 FYEKMQ (reference sequence). This CDR3 spans 14 amino acids. Trimming shortened V by 3 bases and J by 6 bases, and 15 bases separated the two germline ends. CDR3 DNA: TGTGCCAGCAGCTTCGGGCAGGGGATCGGCGAGCAGTACTTC. Translated, it gives CASSFGQGIGEQYF.

This clone was detected once. The rearrangement joins TRBV28 to TRBJ2-5, with a weak D call TRBD2 (5 bases). CDR3 size: 13 residues. Germline values: CDR1 MDHEN, CDR2 SYDVKM. The V end was cut by 6 bases, the J end by 4 bases, with 12 bases between. As DNA, the CDR3 is TGTGCCAGCAGCCCCCGGGGTGTAGAGACCCAGTACTTC. It specifies CASSPRGVETQYF.

V gene TRBV28 combines with J gene TRBJ1-5; D remains ambiguous. The length of the CDR3 is 15 residues. The V end was cut by 3 bases, the J end by 0 bases, with 9 bases between. Per the germline V gene, CDR1 is MDHEN and CDR2 is SYDVKM. DNA for the CDR3: TGTGCCAGCAGTTTCTCAGGTTATAGCAATCAGCCCCAGCATTTT. Encoded protein: CASSFSGYSNQPQHF.

This chain links TRBV7-2 with TRBJ1-2; tentatively, D is TRBD1 (5 bases). Germline V CDR1 and CDR2: SGHTA, FQGNSA. The germline V and J ends were trimmed by 1 base and 4 bases, with 13 bases remaining between them. The CDR3 has 15 amino acids. The CDR3 is CASSLDQGRFYGYTF. The CDR3 nucleotides are TGTGCCAGCAGCTTAGACCAGGGAAGGTTCTATGGCTACACCTTC.

The V gene is TRBV30, the J gene TRBJ2-3; 8 bases fit TRBD2. Losses at the gene ends were 4 bases for V and 1 base for J; bases not matched to a gene: 4. The germline V gene encodes CDR1 GTSNPN and CDR2 SVGIG (reference sequence). This CDR3 is 14 amino acids long. The CDR3 nucleotides are TGTGCCTGGATGCGAGCGGGGGGCACAGATACGCAGTATTTT. As protein: CAWMRAGGTDTQYF.

A note on this clone: Other DNA sequences in this specimen translate into the identical CDR3. CDR3 coding DNA: TGCGCCAGCAGCCAAGATGGGGGCGCTGGGGCCAACGTCCTGACTTTC. Its protein is CASSQDGGAGANVLTF. V gene TRBV4-3 combines with J gene TRBJ2-6; D perhaps matches TRBD1 (6 bases). Per the germline V gene, CDR1 is LGHNA and CDR2 is YSLEER. The CDR3 sequence is 16 residues long. The germline V and J ends were trimmed by 0 bases and 2 bases, with 8 bases remaining between them.

V and J are TRBV5-1 and TRBJ2-6; unclear D gene. The CDR3 is 16 residues long. Germline-derived CDR1 and CDR2 are SGHRS and YFSETQ. Trimming stripped 2 bases from V and 0 bases from J, with 9 bases between. CDR3 sequence reads: CASSFVQSSGANVLTF. DNA of the CDR3: TGCGCCAGCAGCTTTGTACAGAGCTCTGGGGCCAACGTCCTGACTTTC.

The J gene is TRBJ1-5, the V gene TRBV21-1. TRBV21-1 is designated a pseudogene. This CDR3 contains 16 residues. The CDR3 region is CASTVEIWGGNQPQHF. CDR3 nucleotide sequence: TGTGCCAGCACCGTTGAAATCTGGGGTGGCAATCAGCCCCAGCATTTT.

This chain connects TRBV27 to TRBJ1-6; D not resolved. V was trimmed by 3 bases and J by 0 bases, leaving 6 bases between them. Germline CDR1 is MNHEY and CDR2 is SMNVEV (reference sequence). The CDR3 totals 15 residues. CDR3 nucleotide sequence: TGTGCCAGCAGTTTCTCTAGCTCCTATAATTCACCCCTCCACTTT. Translating it yields CASSFSSSYNSPLHF.

The chain is built from TRBV29-1 and TRBJ2-3, with 16 bases aligning to TRBD2. The CDR3 is 17 residues long. Germline trimming cut 4 bases from V and 0 bases from J; bases unmatched to any gene: 4. The germline gives CDR1 SQVTM, CDR2 ANQGSEA. DNA of the CDR3: TGCAGCGTTGCCGGGACTAGCGGGGGGGGTAGCACAGATACGCAGTATTTT. Translated, it gives CSVAGTSGGGSTDTQYF.

The V and J genes are TRBV19 and TRBJ1-1; maybe TRBD1 (6 bases). CDR3 size: 14 residues. Germline loops: CDR1 LNHDA, CDR2 SQIVND (reference sequence). The V end was cut by 4 bases, the J end by 1 base, with 10 bases between. CDR3 bases: TGTGCCAGTAGTAACCAGGGGACGAACACTGAAGCTTTCTTT. Amino acids: CASSNQGTNTEAFF.

This chain joins TRBV5-1 and TRBJ2-7; tentative D call: TRBD1 (7 bases). This CDR3 is built from 13 residues. V gave up 7 bases and J gave up 0 bases, with 11 bases separating them. Germline assignment: CDR1 SGHRS and CDR2 YFSETQ. The CDR3 is CASWGDSSYEQYF. CDR3 bases: TGCGCCAGCTGGGGGGACAGCTCCTACGAGCAGTACTTC.

This sequence joins TRBV7-9 and TRBJ2-7, with 9 nucleotides matching TRBD1. This CDR3 spans 14 amino acids. From germline, CDR1 is SEHNR and CDR2 FQNEAQ (reference sequence). V shed 4 bases and J 5 bases; nucleotides not matched to a gene: 6. In DNA, the CDR3 is TGTGCCAGCAGCTCTACAGGGGGCTTCGACGAGCAGTACTTC. As protein: CASSSTGGFDEQYF.

This chain joins TRBV6-1 and TRBJ2-2; the D is unclear. The germline V gene has CDR1 MNHNS and CDR2 SASEGT. V was trimmed by 1 base and J by 5 bases, leaving 11 bases between them. This CDR3 is built from 15 residues. The CDR3: CASSEGTAETGELFF. The CDR3 DNA reads as TGTGCCAGCAGTGAAGGGACGGCTGAGACCGGGGAGCTGTTTTTT.

The count of this clone is one. The V and J genes are TRBV21-1 and TRBJ2-7; TRBD1 is taken as the D call from the table, unchecked against the DNA. TRBV21-1 represents a pseudogene. The CDR3 sequence is 13 residues long. DNA of the CDR3: TGTGCCAGCAGCAATTTCCAGGGCTACGAGCAGTACTTC. Translated, it gives CASSNFQGYEQYF.

This clone has only a few counts. The germline gene is not matched at one end of the junction; a read error may be the cause. The J gene is TRBJ1-5, the V gene TRBV24-1, with D uncertain. The CDR3 is 14 residues long. Germline CDR1 KGHDR, CDR2 SFDVKD. In nucleotides, the CDR3 is TGTGCGACCAGTAGTGGAGTTAGCAATCAGCCCCAGCATTTT. Residues: CATSSGVSNQPQHF.

This clone was picked up one time. The chain recombines TRBV4-1 with TRBJ1-4; D remains unclear. The CDR3 totals 17 residues. CDR1 MGHRA and CDR2 YSYEKL come from the germline V gene. Trimming removed 5 bases at V and 1 base at J, with 17 bases between. DNA of the CDR3: TGCGCCAGCAGCACACCTATTTATCAGGAAACTAATGAAAAACTGTTTTTT. Translated: CASSTPIYQETNEKLFF.